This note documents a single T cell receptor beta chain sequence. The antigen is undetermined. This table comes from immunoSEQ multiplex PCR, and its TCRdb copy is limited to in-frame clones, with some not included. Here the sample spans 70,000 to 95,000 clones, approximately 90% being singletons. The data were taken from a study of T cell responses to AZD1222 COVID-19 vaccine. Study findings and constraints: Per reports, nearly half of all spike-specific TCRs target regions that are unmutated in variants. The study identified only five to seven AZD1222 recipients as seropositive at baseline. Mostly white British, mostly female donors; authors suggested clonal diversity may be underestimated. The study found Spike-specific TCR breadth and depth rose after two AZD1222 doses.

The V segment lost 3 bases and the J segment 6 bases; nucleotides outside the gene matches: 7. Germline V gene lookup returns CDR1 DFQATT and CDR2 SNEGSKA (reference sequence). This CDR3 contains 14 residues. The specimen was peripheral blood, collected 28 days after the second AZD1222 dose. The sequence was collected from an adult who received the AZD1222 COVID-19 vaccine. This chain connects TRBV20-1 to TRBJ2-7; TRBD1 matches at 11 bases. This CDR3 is CSASSGQGASEQYF. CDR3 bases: TGCAGTGCTAGTTCCGGACAGGGGGCAAGCGAGCAGTACTTC.